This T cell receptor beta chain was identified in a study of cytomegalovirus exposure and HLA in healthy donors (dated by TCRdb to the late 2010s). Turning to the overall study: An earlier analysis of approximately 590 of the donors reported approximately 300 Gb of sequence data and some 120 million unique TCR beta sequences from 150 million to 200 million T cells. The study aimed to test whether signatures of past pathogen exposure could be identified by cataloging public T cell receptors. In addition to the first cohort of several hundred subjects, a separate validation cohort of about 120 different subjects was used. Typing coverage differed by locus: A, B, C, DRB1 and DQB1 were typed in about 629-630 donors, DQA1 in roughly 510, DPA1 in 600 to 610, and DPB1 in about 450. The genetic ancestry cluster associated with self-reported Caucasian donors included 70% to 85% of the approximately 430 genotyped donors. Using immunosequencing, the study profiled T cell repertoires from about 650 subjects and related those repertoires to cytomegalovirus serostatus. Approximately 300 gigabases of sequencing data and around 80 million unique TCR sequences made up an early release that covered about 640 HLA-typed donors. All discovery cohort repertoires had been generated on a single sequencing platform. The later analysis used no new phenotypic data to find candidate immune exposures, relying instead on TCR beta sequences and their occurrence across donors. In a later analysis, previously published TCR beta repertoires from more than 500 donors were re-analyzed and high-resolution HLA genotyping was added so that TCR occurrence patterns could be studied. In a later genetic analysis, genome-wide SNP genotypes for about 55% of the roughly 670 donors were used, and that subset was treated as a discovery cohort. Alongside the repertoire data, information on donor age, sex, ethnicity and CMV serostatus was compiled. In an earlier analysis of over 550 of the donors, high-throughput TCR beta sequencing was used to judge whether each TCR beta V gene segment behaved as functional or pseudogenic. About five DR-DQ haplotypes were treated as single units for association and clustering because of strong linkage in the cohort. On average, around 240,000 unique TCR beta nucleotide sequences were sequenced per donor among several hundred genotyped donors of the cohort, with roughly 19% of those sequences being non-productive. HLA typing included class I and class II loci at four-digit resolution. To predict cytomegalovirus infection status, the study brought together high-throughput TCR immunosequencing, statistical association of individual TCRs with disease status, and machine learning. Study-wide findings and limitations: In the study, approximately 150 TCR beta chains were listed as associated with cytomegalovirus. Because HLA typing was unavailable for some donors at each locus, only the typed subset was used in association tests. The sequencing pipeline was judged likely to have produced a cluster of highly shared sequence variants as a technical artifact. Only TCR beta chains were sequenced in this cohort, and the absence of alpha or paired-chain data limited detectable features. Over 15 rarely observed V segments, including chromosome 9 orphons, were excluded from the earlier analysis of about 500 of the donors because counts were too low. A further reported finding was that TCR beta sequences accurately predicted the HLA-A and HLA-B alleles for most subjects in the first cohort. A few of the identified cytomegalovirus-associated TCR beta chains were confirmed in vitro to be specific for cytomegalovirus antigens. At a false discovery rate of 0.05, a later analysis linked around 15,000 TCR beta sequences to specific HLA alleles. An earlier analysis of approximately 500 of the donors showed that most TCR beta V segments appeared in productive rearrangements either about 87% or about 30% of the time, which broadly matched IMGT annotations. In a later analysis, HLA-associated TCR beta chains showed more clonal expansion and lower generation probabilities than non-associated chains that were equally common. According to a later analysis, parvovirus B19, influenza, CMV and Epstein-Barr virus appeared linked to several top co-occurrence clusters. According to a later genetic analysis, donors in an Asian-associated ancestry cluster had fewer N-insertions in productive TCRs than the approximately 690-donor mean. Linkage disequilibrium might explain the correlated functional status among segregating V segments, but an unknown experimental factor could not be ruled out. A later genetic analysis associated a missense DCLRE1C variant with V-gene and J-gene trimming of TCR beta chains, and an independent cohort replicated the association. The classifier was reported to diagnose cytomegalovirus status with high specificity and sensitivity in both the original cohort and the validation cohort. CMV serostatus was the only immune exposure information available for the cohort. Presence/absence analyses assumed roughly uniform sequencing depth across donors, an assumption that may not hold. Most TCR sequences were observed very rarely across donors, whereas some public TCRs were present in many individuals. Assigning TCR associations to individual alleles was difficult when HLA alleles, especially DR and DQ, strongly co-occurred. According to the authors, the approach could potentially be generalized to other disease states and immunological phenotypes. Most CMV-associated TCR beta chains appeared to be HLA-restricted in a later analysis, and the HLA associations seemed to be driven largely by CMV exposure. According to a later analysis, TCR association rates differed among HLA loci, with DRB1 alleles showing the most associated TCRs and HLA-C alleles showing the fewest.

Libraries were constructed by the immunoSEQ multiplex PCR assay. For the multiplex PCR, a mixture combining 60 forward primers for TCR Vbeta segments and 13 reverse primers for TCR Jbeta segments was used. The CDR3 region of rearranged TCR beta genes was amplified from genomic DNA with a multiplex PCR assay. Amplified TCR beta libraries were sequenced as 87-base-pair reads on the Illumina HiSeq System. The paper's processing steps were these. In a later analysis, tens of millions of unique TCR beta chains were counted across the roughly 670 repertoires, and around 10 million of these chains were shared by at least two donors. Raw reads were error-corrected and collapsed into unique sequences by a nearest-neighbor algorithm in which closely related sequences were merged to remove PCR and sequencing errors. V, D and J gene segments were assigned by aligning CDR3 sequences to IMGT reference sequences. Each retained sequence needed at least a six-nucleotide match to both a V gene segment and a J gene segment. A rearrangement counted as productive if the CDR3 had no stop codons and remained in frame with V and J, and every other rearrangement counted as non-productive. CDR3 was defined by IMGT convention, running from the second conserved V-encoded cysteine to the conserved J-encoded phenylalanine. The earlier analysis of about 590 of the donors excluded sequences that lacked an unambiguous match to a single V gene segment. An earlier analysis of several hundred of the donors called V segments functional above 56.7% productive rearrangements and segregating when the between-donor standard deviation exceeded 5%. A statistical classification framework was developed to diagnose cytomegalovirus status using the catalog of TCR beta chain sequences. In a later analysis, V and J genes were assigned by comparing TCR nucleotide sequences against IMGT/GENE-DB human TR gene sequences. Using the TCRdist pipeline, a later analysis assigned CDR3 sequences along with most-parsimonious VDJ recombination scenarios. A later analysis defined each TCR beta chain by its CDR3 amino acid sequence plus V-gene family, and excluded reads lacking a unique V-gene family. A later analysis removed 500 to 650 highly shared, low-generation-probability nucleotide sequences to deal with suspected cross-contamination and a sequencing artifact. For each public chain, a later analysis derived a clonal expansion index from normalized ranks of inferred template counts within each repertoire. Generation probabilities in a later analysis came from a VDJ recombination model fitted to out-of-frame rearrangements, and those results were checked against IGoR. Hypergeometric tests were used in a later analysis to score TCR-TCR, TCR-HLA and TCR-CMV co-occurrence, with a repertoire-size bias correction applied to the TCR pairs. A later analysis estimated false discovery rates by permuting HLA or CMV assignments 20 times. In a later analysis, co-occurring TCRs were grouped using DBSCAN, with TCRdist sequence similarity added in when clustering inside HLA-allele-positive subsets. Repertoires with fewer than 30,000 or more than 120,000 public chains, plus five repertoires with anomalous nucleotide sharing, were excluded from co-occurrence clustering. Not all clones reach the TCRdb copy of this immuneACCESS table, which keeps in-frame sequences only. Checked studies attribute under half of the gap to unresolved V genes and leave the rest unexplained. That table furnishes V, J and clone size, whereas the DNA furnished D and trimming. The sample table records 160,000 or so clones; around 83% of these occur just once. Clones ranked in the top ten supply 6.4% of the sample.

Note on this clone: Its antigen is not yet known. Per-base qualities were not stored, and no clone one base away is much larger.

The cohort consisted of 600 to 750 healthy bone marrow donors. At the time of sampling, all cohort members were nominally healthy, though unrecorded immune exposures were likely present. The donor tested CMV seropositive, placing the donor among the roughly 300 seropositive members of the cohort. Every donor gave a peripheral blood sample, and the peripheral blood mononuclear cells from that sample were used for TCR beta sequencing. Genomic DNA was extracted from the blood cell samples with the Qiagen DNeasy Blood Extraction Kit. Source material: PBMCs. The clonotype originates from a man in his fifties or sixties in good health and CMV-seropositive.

The DNA reads TGTGCCAGCAGAGGGGGAGCCAGTTGGGGGGATACGCAGTATTTT. Translation gives CASRGGASWGDTQYF. The V gene is TRBV6-1 and the J gene is TRBJ2-3, with TRBD1 perhaps the D gene, on 6 matching bases. There are 15 amino acids in the CDR3, from cysteine to phenylalanine inclusive. Only the CDR3 DNA stays, 45 bases, in frame from base 1. The germline V gene supplies CDR1 MNHNS and CDR2 SASEGT. Trimming removed 6 bases from V and 6 bases from J, leaving 19 bases between the germline ends.